The entry below gives a single T cell receptor (beta chain) sequence along with its context. Its antigen is currently unknown. This sample was taken from a study of identifying expanded T cells in peripheral blood. Deletions cut 2 bases from V and 4 bases from J, with 12 bases between. CDR3 length: 14 amino acids. Germline V gene lookup returns CDR1 MDHEN and CDR2 SYDVKM. Method: immunoSEQ multiplex PCR; TCRdb's copy keeps in-frame clones and lacks some. In the table there are roughly 100,000 clones, approximately 91% of which are singletons. Study conclusions and caveats: Variance in clone template counts between roughly 2-week samples significantly increased with total template count across all healthy donors.

Collection occurred without any documented infections or immune events in donors. Sequenced: blood. This sequence was found in a person between 18 and 75 years old in good health. V and J are TRBV28 and TRBJ2-7; TRBD1 might be the D (5 bases). CDR3 loop: CASSLARVGYEQYF. The CDR3 region has the DNA TGTGCCAGCAGTTTAGCCAGGGTGGGGTACGAGCAGTACTTC.